Presented here are 2 T cell receptor beta chains from one specimen sequenced in a study of cytomegalovirus exposure and HLA in healthy donors (dated by TCRdb to about 2017). The receptor library was made with the immunoSEQ multiplex PCR assay. Imported from immuneACCESS, the table was reduced by TCRdb to in-frame sequences with V and J called. These copies leave out some clones; in studies compared against another copy, an unresolved V gene accounts for under half, and the cause of the remainder is not known. The sample data list 100,000 to 150,000 clones, and roughly 95% of these were observed just once. Clones ranked in the top ten supply 1.7% of the sample. The specimen was PBMCs. The origin of the receptors is a man younger than 30 in good health and CMV-seronegative.

J is TRBJ1-5 and V is TRBV4-2; TRBD1 matches 10 bases. CDR1 is LGHNA and CDR2 is YNFKEQ in the germline V gene. The CDR3 is made up of 15 amino acids. J was trimmed by 7 bases and V by 4 bases; bases with no gene match: 7. Here the CDR3 DNA reads TGTGCCAGCAGCCGGGGACAGGGGACTTTCCAGCCCCAGCATTTT. Translation: CASSRGQGTFQPQHF.

V and J are TRBV11-3 and TRBJ1-1; TRBD1 agrees at 7 bases. Per the germline V gene, CDR1 is SGHNT and CDR2 is YENEEA. This CDR3 has 16 residues. V lost 4 bases to trimming and J lost 1 base; unmatched junction nucleotides: 9. CDR3 region: CASSSQGEWGNTEAFF. The DNA of the CDR3 is TGTGCCAGCAGCTCCCAGGGGGAATGGGGGAACACTGAAGCTTTCTTT. The full variable domain, its missing parts supplied by reference TRBV11-3 and TRBJ1-1, is EAGVVQSPRYKIIEKKQPVAFWCNPISGHNTLYWYLQNLGQGPELLIRYENEEAVDDSQLPKDRFSAERLKGVDSTLKIQPAELGDSAVYLCASSSQGEWGNTEAFFGQGTRLTVV.